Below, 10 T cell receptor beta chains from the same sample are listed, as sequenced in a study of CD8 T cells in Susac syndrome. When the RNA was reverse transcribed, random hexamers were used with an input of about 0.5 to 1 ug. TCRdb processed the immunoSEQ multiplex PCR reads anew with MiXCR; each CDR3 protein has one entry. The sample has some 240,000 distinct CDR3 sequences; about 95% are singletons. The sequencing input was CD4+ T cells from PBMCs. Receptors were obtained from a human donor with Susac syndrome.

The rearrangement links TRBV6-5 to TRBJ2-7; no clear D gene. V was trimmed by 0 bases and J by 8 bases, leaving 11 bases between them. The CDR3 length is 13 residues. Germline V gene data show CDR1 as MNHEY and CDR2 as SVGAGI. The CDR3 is CASSYSWAGQQYF. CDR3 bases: TGTGCCAGCAGTTACTCCTGGGCAGGCCAGCAGTACTTC.

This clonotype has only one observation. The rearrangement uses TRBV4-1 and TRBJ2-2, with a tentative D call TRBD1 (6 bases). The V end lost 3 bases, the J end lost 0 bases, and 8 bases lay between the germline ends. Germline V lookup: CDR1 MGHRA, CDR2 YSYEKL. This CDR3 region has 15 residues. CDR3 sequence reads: CASSQQGSNTGELFF. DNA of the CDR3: TGCGCCAGCAGCCAGCAGGGGTCGAACACCGGGGAGCTGTTTTTT.

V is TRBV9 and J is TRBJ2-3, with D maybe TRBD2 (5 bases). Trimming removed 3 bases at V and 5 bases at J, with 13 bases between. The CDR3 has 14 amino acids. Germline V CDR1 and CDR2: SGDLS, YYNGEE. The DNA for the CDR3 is TGTGCCAGCAGCGGACACCCAGAGGGAGATACGCAGTATTTT. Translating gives CASSGHPEGDTQYF.

The CDR3 nucleotides are TGCGCCAGCAGTCAATTGGGGACTCCCTACGAGCAGTACTTC. Translated: CASSQLGTPYEQYF. This sequence joins TRBV23-1 and TRBJ2-7; perhaps TRBD2 as D (6 bases). TRBV23-1 is flagged as an ORF with uncertain function. This CDR3 comprises 14 residues. V lost 1 base and J lost 2, with 9 bases in between.

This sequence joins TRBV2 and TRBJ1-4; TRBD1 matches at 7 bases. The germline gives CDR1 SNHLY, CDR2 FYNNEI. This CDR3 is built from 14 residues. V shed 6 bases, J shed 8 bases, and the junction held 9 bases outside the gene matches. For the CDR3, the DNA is TGTGCCAGCAGCCAGAGGGACAGTGGGGAAAAACTGTTTTTT. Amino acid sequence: CASSQRDSGEKLFF.

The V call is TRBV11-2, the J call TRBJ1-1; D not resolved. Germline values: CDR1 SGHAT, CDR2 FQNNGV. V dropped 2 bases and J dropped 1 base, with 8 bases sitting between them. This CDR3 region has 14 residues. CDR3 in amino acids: CASSLNTGNTEAFF. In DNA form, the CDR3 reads TGTGCCAGCAGCTTAAACACGGGGAACACTGAAGCTTTCTTT. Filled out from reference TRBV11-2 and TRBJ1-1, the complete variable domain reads EAGVAQSPRYKIIEKRQSVAFWCNPISGHATLYWYQQILGQGPKLLIQFQNNGVVDDSQLPKDRFSAERLKGVDSTLKIQPAKLEDSAVYLCASSLNTGNTEAFFGQGTRLTVV.

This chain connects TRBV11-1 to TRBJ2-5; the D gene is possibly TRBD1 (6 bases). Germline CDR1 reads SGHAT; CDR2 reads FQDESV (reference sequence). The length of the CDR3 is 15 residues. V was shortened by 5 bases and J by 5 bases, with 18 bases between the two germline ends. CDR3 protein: CASSHPRRGGETQYF. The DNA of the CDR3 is TGTGCCAGCAGCCACCCCCGCAGGGGCGGGGAGACCCAGTACTTC.

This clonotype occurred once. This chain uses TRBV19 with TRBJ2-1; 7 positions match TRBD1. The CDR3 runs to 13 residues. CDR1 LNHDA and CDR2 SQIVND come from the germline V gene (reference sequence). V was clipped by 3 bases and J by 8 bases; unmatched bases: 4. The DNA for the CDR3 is TGTGCCAGTAGTATGGGCAGGGGGTATGAGCAGTTCTTC. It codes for CASSMGRGYEQFF.

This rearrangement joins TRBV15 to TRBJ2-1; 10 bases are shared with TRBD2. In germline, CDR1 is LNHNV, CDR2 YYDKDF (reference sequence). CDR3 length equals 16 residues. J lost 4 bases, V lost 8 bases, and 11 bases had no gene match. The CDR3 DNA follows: TGTGCCACCTCTAAGCGGGAGGGCCTTTTTTACAATGAGCAGTTCTTC. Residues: CATSKREGLFYNEQFF.

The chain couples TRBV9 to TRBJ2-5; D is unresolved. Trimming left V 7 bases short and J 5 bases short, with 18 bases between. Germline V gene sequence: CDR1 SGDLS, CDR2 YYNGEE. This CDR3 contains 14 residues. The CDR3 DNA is TGTGCCAGCGGAAACTCCTCGGGTATCGAGACCCAGTACTTC. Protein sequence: CASGNSSGIETQYF.